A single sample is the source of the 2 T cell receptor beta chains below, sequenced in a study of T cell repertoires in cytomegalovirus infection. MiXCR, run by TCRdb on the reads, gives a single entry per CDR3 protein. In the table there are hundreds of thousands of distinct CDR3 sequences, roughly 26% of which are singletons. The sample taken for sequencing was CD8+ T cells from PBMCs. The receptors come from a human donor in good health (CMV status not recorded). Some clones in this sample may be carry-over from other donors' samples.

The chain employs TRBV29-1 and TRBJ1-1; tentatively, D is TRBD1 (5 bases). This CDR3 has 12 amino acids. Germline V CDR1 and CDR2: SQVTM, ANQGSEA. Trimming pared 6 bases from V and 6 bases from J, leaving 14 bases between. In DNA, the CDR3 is TGCAGCGTCGAAACCAGGGTGGCTGAAGCTTTCTTT. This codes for CSVETRVAEAFF.

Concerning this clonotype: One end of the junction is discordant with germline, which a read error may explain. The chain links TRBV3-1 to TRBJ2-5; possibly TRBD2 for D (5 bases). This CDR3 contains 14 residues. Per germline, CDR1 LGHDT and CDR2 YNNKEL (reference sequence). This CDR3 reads CTSTQGWGEETQYF. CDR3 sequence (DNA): TGTACCAGCACCCAAGGTTGGGGAGAAGAGACCCAGTACTTC.